A single sample is the source of the 5 T cell receptor beta chains below, sequenced in a study of blood T cell repertoires in COVID-19. Using immunoSEQ multiplex PCR, the repertoire was profiled, and TCRdb retains in-frame clones only, with some absent. The data contain 300,000 to 450,000 clones, 88% of them seen just once; the ten biggest clones take up 1.2%. Sequenced sample: PBMCs or T cells enriched from blood (not recorded which). These receptors all come from a woman between 18 and 29 years old who had recovered from COVID-19.

This rearrangement joins TRBV4-3 to TRBJ1-6; D is unclear. Germline CDR1 and CDR2: LGHNA and YSLEER. Trimming cost V 2 bases and J 7 bases, with 15 bases left between them. The CDR3 sequence is 16 residues long. In nucleotides, the CDR3 is TGCGCCAGCAGCCAACCGGGAGGTAAGGGAAATTCACCCCTCCACTTT. Amino acids: CASSQPGGKGNSPLHF.

The chain combines TRBV5-5 with TRBJ1-1; D is undetermined. The CDR3 has 16 amino acids. V was shortened by 4 bases and J by 3 bases, with 19 bases between the two germline ends. Germline assignment: CDR1 SGHKS and CDR2 YYEKEE (reference sequence). The CDR3: CASSHPVRYPDTEAFF. The CDR3 DNA reads TGTGCCAGCAGCCACCCCGTCCGGTATCCCGACACTGAAGCTTTCTTT.

The V call is TRBV5-4, the J call TRBJ1-1; D unresolved. The CDR3 loop spans 14 amino acids. V gave up 4 bases and J gave up 4 bases, with 14 bases separating them. Germline values: CDR1 SGHNT, CDR2 YYREEE (reference sequence). The CDR3 DNA is TGTGCCAGCAGCATCCTTACTAGGCCCACTGAAGCTTTCTTT. Translated, it gives CASSILTRPTEAFF.

The genes are TRBV5-4 and TRBJ2-3, with D possibly being TRBD1 (7 bases). V shed 4 bases and J shed 2 bases, with 20 bases lying between them. Germline V gene lookup returns CDR1 SGHNT and CDR2 YYREEE (reference sequence). This CDR3 is built from 17 residues. The CDR3 sequence: CASSPRRGRGITDTQYF. In nucleotides, the CDR3 is TGTGCCAGCAGCCCTCGTAGGGGGCGCGGGATCACAGATACGCAGTATTTT.

This clone was detected only once. The CDR3 protein is CAIAGTLTNEKLFF. The CDR3 DNA reads TGTGCCATCGCAGGGACTCTAACTAATGAAAAACTGTTTTTT. This chain connects TRBV10-3 to TRBJ1-4, with D possibly TRBD1 on 5 matching bases. Deletions cut 8 bases from V and 1 base from J, with 11 bases between. The CDR3 covers 14 residues. Per the germline V gene, CDR1 is ENHRY and CDR2 is SYGVKD.